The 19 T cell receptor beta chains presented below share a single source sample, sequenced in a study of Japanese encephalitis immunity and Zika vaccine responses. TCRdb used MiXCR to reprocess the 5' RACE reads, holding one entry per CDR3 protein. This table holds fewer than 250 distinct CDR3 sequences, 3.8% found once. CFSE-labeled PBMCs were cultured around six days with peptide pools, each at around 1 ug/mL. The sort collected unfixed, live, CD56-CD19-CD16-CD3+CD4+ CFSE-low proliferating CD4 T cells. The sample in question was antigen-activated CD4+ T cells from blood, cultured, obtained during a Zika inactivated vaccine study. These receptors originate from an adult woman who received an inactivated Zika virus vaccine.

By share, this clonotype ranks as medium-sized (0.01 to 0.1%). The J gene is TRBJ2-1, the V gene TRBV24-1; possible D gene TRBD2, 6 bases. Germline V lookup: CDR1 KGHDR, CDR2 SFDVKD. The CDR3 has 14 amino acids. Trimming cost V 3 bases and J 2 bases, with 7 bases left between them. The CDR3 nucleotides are TGTGCCACCAGTGATCGGAGGGCCTACAATGAGCAGTTCTTC. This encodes CATSDRRAYNEQFF.

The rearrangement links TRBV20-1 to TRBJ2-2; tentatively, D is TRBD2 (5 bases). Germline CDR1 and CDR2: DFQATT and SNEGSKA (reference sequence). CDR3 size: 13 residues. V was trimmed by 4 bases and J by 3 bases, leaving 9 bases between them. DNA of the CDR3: TGCAGTGCTAAAGAACTAGACACCGGGGAGCTGTTTTTT. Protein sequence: CSAKELDTGELFF.

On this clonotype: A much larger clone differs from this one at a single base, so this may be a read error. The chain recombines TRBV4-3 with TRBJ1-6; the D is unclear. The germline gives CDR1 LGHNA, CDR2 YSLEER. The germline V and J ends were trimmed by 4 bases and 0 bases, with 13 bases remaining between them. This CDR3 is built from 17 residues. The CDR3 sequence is CASSLDLGSSYNSPLHF. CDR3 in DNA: TGCGCCAGCAGCCTAGATTTGGGTAGCTCCTATAATTCACCCCTCCACTTT.

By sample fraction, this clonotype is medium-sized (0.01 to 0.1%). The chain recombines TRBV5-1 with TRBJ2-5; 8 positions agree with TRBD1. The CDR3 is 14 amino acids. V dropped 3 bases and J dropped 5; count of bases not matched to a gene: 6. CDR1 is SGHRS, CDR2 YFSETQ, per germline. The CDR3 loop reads CASSWQGARETQYF. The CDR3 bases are TGCGCCAGCAGCTGGCAGGGGGCTCGGGAGACCCAGTACTTC.

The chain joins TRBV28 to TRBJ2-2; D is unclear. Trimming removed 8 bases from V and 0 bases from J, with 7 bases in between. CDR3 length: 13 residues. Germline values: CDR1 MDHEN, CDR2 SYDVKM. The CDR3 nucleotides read TGTGCCAGCCGGCTAGCGAACACCGGGGAGCTGTTTTTT. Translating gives CASRLANTGELFF.

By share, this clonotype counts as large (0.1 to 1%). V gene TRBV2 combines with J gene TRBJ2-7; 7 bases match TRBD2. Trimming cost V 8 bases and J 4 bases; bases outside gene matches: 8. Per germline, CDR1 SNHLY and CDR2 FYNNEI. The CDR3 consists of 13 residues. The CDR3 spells CASRVASGYEQYF. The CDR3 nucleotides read TGTGCCAGCCGAGTGGCTAGCGGTTACGAGCAGTACTTC.

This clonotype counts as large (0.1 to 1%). DNA for the CDR3: TGTGCCAGCAGTTATAGGGGCTCCCAAAAGTTCACTCAGTACTTC. This gives the protein CASSYRGSQKFTQYF. The J gene is TRBJ2-4, the V gene TRBV12-3 or TRBV12-4; TRBD1 might be the D (5 bases). V lost 4 bases to trimming and J lost 12 bases, with 22 bases between them. CDR3 size: 15 residues.

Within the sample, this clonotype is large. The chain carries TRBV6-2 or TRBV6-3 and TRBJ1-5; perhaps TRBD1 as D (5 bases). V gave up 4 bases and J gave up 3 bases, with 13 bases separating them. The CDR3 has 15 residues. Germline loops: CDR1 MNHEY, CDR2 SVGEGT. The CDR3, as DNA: TGTGCCAGCAGTTCAGGGTCGTGGGTCAATCAGCCCCAGCATTTT. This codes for CASSSGSWVNQPQHF.

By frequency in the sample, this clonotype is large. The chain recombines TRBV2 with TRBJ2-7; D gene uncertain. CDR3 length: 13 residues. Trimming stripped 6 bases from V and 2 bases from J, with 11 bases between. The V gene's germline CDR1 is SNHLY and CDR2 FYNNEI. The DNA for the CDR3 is TGTGCCAGCAGGGACCCAGGCCCCTACGAGCAGTACTTC. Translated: CASRDPGPYEQYF.

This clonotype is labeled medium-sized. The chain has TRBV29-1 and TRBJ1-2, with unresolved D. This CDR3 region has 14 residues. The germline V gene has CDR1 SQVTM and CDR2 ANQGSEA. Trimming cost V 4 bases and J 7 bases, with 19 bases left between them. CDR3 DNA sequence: TGCAGCGTTGTTCCGGGAGAACCGTTGGCTGGCTACACCTTC. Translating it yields CSVVPGEPLAGYTF.

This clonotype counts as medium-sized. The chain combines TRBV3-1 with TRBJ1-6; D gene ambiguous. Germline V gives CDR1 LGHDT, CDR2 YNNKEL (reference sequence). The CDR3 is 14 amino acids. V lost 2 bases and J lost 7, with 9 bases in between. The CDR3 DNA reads TGTGCCAGCAGCCAACGGGGATCGAATTCACCCCTCCACTTT. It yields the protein CASSQRGSNSPLHF.

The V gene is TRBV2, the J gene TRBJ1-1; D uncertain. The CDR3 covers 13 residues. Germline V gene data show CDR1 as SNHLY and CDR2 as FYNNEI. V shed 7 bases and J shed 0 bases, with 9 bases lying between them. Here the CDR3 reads CASKSELNTEAFF. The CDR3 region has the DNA TGTGCCAGCAAATCAGAACTGAACACTGAAGCTTTCTTT. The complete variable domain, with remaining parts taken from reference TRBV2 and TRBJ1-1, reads EPEVTQTPSHQVTQMGQEVILRCVPISNHLYFYWYRQILGQKVEFLVSFYNNEISEKSEIFDDQFSVERPDGSNFTLKIRSTKLEDSAMYFCASKSELNTEAFFGQGTRLTVV.

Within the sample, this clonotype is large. CDR3 in amino acids: CASRGQGMNQPQHF. For the CDR3, the DNA is TGTGCCAGCAGAGGACAGGGAATGAACCAGCCCCAGCATTTT. The chain employs TRBV28 and TRBJ1-5; the match to TRBD1 covers 8 bases. Germline CDR1 MDHEN, CDR2 SYDVKM. The CDR3 loop spans 14 amino acids. V lost 6 bases, J lost 7 bases, and 8 bases stayed unmatched.

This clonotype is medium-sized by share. The CDR3 DNA reads TGTGCCAGCAGCTTAACATCTGTCCTAGCGGGAGTGGATACGCAGTATTTT. Encoded protein: CASSLTSVLAGVDTQYF. This chain connects TRBV7-3 to TRBJ2-3, with TRBD2 matching 10 bases. V was clipped by 0 bases and J by 6 bases; unmatched bases: 9. The germline CDR1 and CDR2 sequences are SGHTA and FQGTGA. The CDR3 runs to 17 residues.

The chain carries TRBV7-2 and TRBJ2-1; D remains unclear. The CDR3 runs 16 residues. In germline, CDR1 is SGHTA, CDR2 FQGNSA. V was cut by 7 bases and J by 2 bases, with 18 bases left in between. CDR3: CASTLYSAATYNEQFF. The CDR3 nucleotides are TGTGCCAGCACCCTTTACAGCGCCGCTACCTACAATGAGCAGTTCTTC. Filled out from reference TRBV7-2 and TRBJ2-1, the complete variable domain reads GAGVSQSPSNKVTEKGKDVELRCDPISGHTALYWYRQSLGQGLEFLIYFQGNSAPDKSGLPSDRFSAERTGGSVSTLTIQRTQQEDSAVYLCASTLYSAATYNEQFFGPGTRLTVL.

The CDR3 nucleotides are TGTGCCAGCAGCGTAGCTGTGTGGGAGCTTGGCGGGGAGCTGTTTTTT. This gives the protein CASSVAVWELGGELFF. The chain has TRBV9 and TRBJ2-2; D possibly corresponds to TRBD2 (5 bases). This CDR3 spans 16 amino acids. CDR1 is SGDLS and CDR2 is YYNGEE in the germline V gene. V dropped 0 bases and J dropped 7 bases, with 16 bases sitting between them.

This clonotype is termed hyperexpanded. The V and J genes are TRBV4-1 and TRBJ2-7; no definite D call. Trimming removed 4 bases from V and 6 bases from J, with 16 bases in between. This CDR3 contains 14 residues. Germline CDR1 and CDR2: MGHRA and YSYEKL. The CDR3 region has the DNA TGCGCCAGCAGCCCTAGGTGGGTCCTCTCCGAGCAGTACTTC. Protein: CASSPRWVLSEQYF.

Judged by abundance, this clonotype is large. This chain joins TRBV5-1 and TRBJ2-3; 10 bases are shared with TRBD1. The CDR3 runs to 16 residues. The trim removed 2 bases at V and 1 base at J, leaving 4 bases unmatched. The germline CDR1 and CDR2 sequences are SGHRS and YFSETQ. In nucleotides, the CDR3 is TGCGCCAGCAGCTTTGGACAGGGGGTTGGCACAGATACGCAGTATTTT. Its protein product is CASSFGQGVGTDTQYF.

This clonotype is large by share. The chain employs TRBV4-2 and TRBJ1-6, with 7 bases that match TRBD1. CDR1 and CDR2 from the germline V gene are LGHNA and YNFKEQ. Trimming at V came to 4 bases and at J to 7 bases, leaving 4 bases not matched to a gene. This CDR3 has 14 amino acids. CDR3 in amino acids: CASSPGQLNSPLHF. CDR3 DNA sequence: TGTGCCAGCAGCCCGGGACAGCTAAATTCACCCCTCCACTTT.